These 10 T cell receptor beta chains were all obtained from the same sample, sequenced in a study of T cells after yellow fever vaccination. TCRdb reanalysed the 5' RACE reads using MiXCR and keeps one entry per CDR3 protein. Of approximately 330,000 distinct CDR3 sequences listed, 4.1% are singletons. This specimen was PBMCs, taken 5 days after the yellow fever booster vaccination. These receptors were collected from a man between 18 and 35 years old who received the YFV17D yellow fever vaccine.

This clonotype was seen a handful of times. CDR3 loop: CASSQAGASSYEQYF. CDR3 DNA: TGTGCCAGCAGCCAAGCGGGGGCGTCTTCCTACGAGCAGTACTTC. The chain employs TRBV3-1 and TRBJ2-7, with D perhaps given as TRBD1 or TRBD2 (6 bases each). Germline V gene sequence: CDR1 LGHDT, CDR2 YNNKEL (reference sequence). Trimming took off 1 base at V and 1 base at J, with 11 bases between the two ends. The CDR3 has 15 amino acids.

This clonotype has a handful of counts. The chain carries TRBV20-1 and TRBJ1-3, with 10 bases fitting TRBD1. Per the germline V gene, CDR1 is DFQATT and CDR2 is SNEGSKA (reference sequence). Losses at the gene ends were 6 bases for V and 4 bases for J; bases not matched to a gene: 9. The CDR3 length is 15 residues. Here the CDR3 DNA reads TGCAGTGCCGCCGTTGACAGGGGGCTAGGAAACACCATATATTTT. It encodes CSAAVDRGLGNTIYF.

As DNA, the CDR3 is TGTGCCAGCAGCCCCGGGCCTATTTTGCGTGTGAACACTGAAGCTTTCTTT. Its protein is CASSPGPILRVNTEAFF. The chain has TRBV12-3 or TRBV12-4 and TRBJ1-1; D remains ambiguous. The CDR3 is 17 amino acids. Trimming took 6 bases from V and 0 from J, leaving 20 bases between them.

CDR3 in DNA: TGTGCCAGCATTTCAGGGGCTGGCACTGAAGCTTTCTTT. This encodes CASISGAGTEAFF. This chain uses TRBV2 with TRBJ1-1; D possibly corresponds to TRBD1 (6 bases). Germline V gene sequence: CDR1 SNHLY, CDR2 FYNNEI. This CDR3 contains 13 residues. V shed 7 bases and J shed 4 bases, with 13 bases lying between them.

The chain has TRBV7-2 and TRBJ1-6; D is ambiguous. This CDR3 comprises 13 residues. Trimming shortened V by 3 bases and J by 10 bases, and 10 bases separated the two germline ends. Germline V gene lookup returns CDR1 SGHTA and CDR2 FQGNSA. The CDR3 spells CASSFGGASPLHF. The CDR3 DNA reads as TGTGCCAGCAGCTTTGGTGGCGCGTCACCCCTCCACTTT.

A remark on this clonotype: Germline and junction disagree at one end, which may indicate a read error. The V gene is TRBV6-6, the J gene TRBJ2-5; D is ambiguous. The germline V gene has CDR1 MNHNY and CDR2 SVGAGI (reference sequence). This CDR3 is 12 amino acids long. The CDR3 region is CASSYSITGIDF. The CDR3 region has the DNA TGTGCCAGCAGTTACTCGATAACCGGAATAGACTTC.

This clonotype was counted at least ten times. V gene TRBV7-3 combines with J gene TRBJ2-7, with D maybe TRBD1 (6 bases). The germline CDR1 and CDR2 sequences are SGHTA and FQGTGA. The CDR3 length is 14 residues. The V end lost 4 bases, the J end lost 1 base, and 11 bases lay between the germline ends. The DNA of the CDR3 is TGTGCCAGCAGCTCCCGACAGGCGTCCTACGAGCAGTACGTC. Amino acids: CASSSRQASYEQYV.

This clonotype appeared a few times. The chain employs TRBV28 and TRBJ1-1; D uncertain. Germline-derived CDR1 and CDR2 are MDHEN and SYDVKM. This CDR3 has 11 amino acids. The V end lost 5 bases, the J end lost 5 bases, and 6 bases lay between the germline ends. CDR3 in amino acids: CASSRVTEAFF. CDR3 bases: TGTGCCAGCAGTCGAGTGACTGAAGCTTTCTTT.

This clonotype was seen at least ten times. The V gene is TRBV6-5, the J gene TRBJ2-2; no clear D. Germline V lookup: CDR1 MNHEY, CDR2 SVGAGI. Trimming took off 2 bases at V and 7 bases at J, with 5 bases between the two ends. CDR3 length equals 12 residues. CDR3 sequence (DNA): TGTGCCAGCAGTTACAGGGTCGGGGAGCTGTTTTTT. This encodes CASSYRVGELFF.

This clonotype was detected ten times or more. The V gene is TRBV9, the J gene TRBJ2-3; TRBD2 aligns across 8 bases. V lost 4 bases, J lost 2 bases, and 18 bases stayed unmatched. This CDR3 has 19 residues. Germline V gives CDR1 SGDLS, CDR2 YYNGEE. The CDR3 nucleotides read TGTGCCAGCAGCCCGTATAGCGGGAACACCGCTGGAATCACAGATACGCAGTATTTT. Translating gives CASSPYSGNTAGITDTQYF.